This TCR beta chain is from a study of blood T cell repertoires in COVID-19. The wider study: Sites in the United States, Italy and Spain provided acute and convalescent COVID-19 samples.

V lost 4 bases, J lost 0 bases, and 10 bases lay in between. Germline loops: CDR1 MGHRA, CDR2 YSYEKL. The CDR3 contains 15 residues. Participants, about 18 to 90 years old, spanned fewer than 25 US areas. In the authors' workflow: How many nucleated cells were present was estimated from reference gene primer amplification. Generated by immunoSEQ multiplex PCR, the TCRdb table keeps only in-frame clones and is missing some. The DNA gave D and trimming, while V, J and clone size come from that table. This sample yields under 200,000 clones, of which roughly 80% are seen a single time; 4% to 6.5% belongs to the top ten.

The chain couples TRBV4-1 to TRBJ2-1, with D tentatively TRBD2 (6 bases). Sequenced: PBMCs or T cells enriched from blood (not recorded which). This sequence originates from a woman aged 55-69 years with acute COVID-19. The CDR3 is CASSPPGGSYNEQFF. The CDR3, as DNA: TGCGCCAGCAGCCCACCCGGGGGCTCCTACAATGAGCAGTTCTTC.